Listed here is a single TCR beta chain. The assay was immunoSEQ multiplex PCR, and TCRdb's table has in-frame clones only and misses some. The sample gives roughly 38,000 clones, approximately 86% of which show up once; 4.8% is in the top ten. This sample stems from a study of blood T cell repertoires in COVID-19. Germline V gives CDR1 SNHLY, CDR2 FYNNEI. This CDR3 comprises 15 residues. The V gene end was trimmed by 7 bases and the J gene end by 4 bases; junction bases not matched to a gene: 12. The sample taken for sequencing was peripheral blood. J is TRBJ1-2 and V is TRBV2; 7 nucleotides match TRBD1. The source is a man in his fifties or sixties with active COVID-19. CDR3 residues: CASIPGGGYGYGYTF. The CDR3 DNA reads as TGTGCCAGCATACCAGGAGGGGGCTATGGCTATGGCTACACCTTC.